Detailed here is one T cell receptor beta chain. What this receptor recognizes is not known. No base quality values were provided; no much bigger clone lies one nucleotide off. CDR1 is given as LGHNA and CDR2 as YNFKEQ, both from the germline V gene. The V and J ends are trimmed by 1 base and 8 bases, leaving 9 bases between them. Including cysteine and phenylalanine, the CDR3 has 13 amino acids. This entry keeps only the CDR3 DNA: 39 bases, framed from base 1. CD8 naive samples were obtained by positive selection for CCR7 among CD45RO-negative cells, yielding a CD45RA+CCR7+ population from which TemRA cells were excluded. The donors were healthy, HIV-negative adults with no recently reported acute infections or vaccinations. Every donor was a Caucasian adult living in Nashville, Tennessee, USA. After blood collection by leukapheresis, PBMCs were isolated using Ficoll-Histopaque density gradient centrifugation and then cryopreserved in the vapor phase of liquid nitrogen. Analytical flow cytometry was used to check the purity and quantity of every magnetically sorted T cell population. Genomic DNA was isolated from every sorted fraction and measured by UV absorbance on a Nanodrop 2000c.

The data derive from a study of shared clonotypes between healthy human individuals (TCRdb year 2020). Looking at the study overall: The cohort comprised a couple of women and a few men aged 18 to 49 years. Per donor, three plates each were used for CD4 naive and CD4 memory, two for CD8 naive, and one for CD8 memory. The study deeply sequenced blood TCR repertoires of several healthy adults to estimate repertoire size and the extent of clonotype sharing between individuals. Different laboratories and diverse techniques were used to prepare libraries and sequence TCR repertoires, to increase sequencing depth and limit assay-specific biases. Per donor, leukapheresis produced somewhere between about 0.94 and 9.5 billion PBMCs. Study-wide findings and limitations: Compared with non-shared clonotypes, clonotypes shared by all four sorted-subset donors had higher generation probabilities. Pairwise subsampling led to the expectation that sequencing depth would affect the degree of clonotype sharing among donors. When several donors were compared, the shared fraction of clonotypes was 5% to 6.5% for naive CD4, about 4% for naive CD8, more than 2% for memory CD4, and approximately 0.4% for memory CD8. Larger estimated clonotype richness was generally found for naive subsets than for memory subsets. Rarefaction of sorted-subset datasets indicated incomplete sequencing despite the large sequencing depth. Sampling was limited to blood, and TCR repertoires in tissue likely differ from TCR repertoires in blood. The small number of donors limited the genetic and exposure-history diversity represented.

Using the deep immunoSEQ assay, multiplex PCR amplified TCR CDR3 regions from genomic DNA. Genomic DNA extracted from each cell subset was distributed evenly over all wells of several immunoSEQ 96-well plates, and each plate served as one replicate. Each replicate PCR for sorted subsets received around 0.2 ug genomic DNA, equal to roughly 33,000 T cell genomes. The purified libraries were quantified using a Qubit 3.0 fluorometer, sized with a Bioanalyzer 2100, and then quantified again using the KAPA Library Quantification kit. A separate single-read 150-cycle Illumina NextSeq 550 flow cell was used to sequence each immunoSEQ 96-well plate. On the study's bioinformatics: Because only junctional sequences without quality scores were contained in the immunoSEQ output, filtering matching that applied to full-length reads could not be performed. Sequences were annotated with PyIR, a Python wrapper for IgBLAST v1.9, and V/J genes and CDR3 were assigned using IMGT germline references. Reads were removed for weak V/J assignments (E-value above 1e-6), missing CDR3, stop codons, out-of-frame junctions, or ambiguous translated residues. A V3J clonotype was defined by an identical inferred V gene, J gene, and CDR3 amino acid sequence. Percentage overlap between repertoires was computed as shared unique clonotypes divided by the size of the smaller repertoire. Richness of each repertoire was evaluated using RTK rarefaction, the Chao1 estimator, and Recon v2.1 estimates of unobserved clonotypes. For all TCRbeta clonotypes obtained by the gDNA method from several donors, generation probabilities were computed with OLGA. Held by TCRdb, this immuneACCESS table contains in-frame sequences only and omits some clones. Under half of the omission traces to an unresolved V gene where checked; the cause of the rest is unknown. From that table come the V and J calls and clone size; the DNA was used to work out D and trimming. Across this sample there are roughly 2,000,000 clones, with roughly 93% seen only once. Of the sample, 1.5% to 2% is held by the ten largest clones.

The specimen sequenced was naive CD8+ T cells from PBMCs. This specimen's cell subset or site label, interpreted: CD45RA+CCR7+. The V gene is TRBV4-2 and the J gene is TRBJ2-1; TRBD1 is possibly the D segment (6 matching bases). The clonotype originates from a man younger than 30 in good health. Some clones in this sample may be carry-over from other donors' samples. The CDR3 sequence is CASSQGYRDEQFF. The bases are TGTGCCAGCAGCCAAGGATACAGGGATGAGCAGTTCTTC.